Here is one TCR beta chain with its context. Its antigen is not identified. These data originate in a study of graft-versus-host responses after intestinal transplantation. In the study overall: All recipients were transplanted with multivisceral, liver-intestinal, or isolated intestinal grafts. After anti-thymocyte globulin induction, recipients took tacrolimus and steroids for 3 to 4 years. General study results and limits: Some GvH clones were seen earlier in gut or blood, suggesting intestinal origin. The highest levels of circulating GvH clones went along with early declines in HvG clones after transplant.

The assay was immunoSEQ multiplex PCR, and TCRdb's table has in-frame clones only and misses some. The sample has tens of thousands of clones, about 95% seen once. The germline V gene has CDR1 MNHEY and CDR2 SMNVEV (reference sequence). The CDR3 is 14 amino acids. The V end lost 1 base, the J end lost 5 bases, and 11 bases lay between the germline ends. The V and J genes are TRBV27 and TRBJ2-5; TRBD2 is a possible D gene (6 bases). The clonotype originates from a human donor who was the organ donor for an intestinal transplant. This sample comprised unstimulated CD8+ T cells sorted from spleen or lymph node cells, obtained before transplant. CDR3 sequence (DNA): TGTGCCAGCAGTTTATTAGCGGCCCGTGAGACCCAGTACTTC. This codes for CASSLLAARETQYF.